This record concerns one T cell receptor (beta chain) sequence. The antigen remains unidentified. The V gene's germline CDR1 is SGDLS and CDR2 YYNGEE. V was shortened by 0 bases and J by 7 bases, with 20 bases between the two germline ends. This CDR3 is 17 amino acids long. This sample stems from a study of beta chain features in type 1 diabetes. Study conclusions and caveats: Within each of all four CD4+ subsets, Type 1 diabetes patients had TCRB CDR3s that were moderately but significantly shorter.

What was sequenced were expressed TCRB transcripts, since all of the isolated RNA had been reverse transcribed. Clones were read by immunoSEQ multiplex PCR, and TCRdb kept only the in-frame ones, dropping some. The sample contains 200,000 to 300,000 clones, roughly 20% of which appear only once. Sequenced: naive CD4+ T cells from blood. The chain uses TRBV9 and TRBJ2-1, with TRBD2 as a possible D gene (6 bases). The source of this sequence is a woman aged 40 to 49 with type 1 diabetes. The CDR3 region has the DNA TGTGCCAGCAGCGTAGGAATGGGACGGGGGATGATGAATGAGCAGTTCTTC. Amino acid sequence: CASSVGMGRGMMNEQFF.